These T cell receptor beta chains were read from a single sample in a study of cytomegalovirus exposure and HLA in healthy donors. The repertoire was sequenced with immunoSEQ multiplex PCR; TCRdb's copy has only in-frame clones and lacks some. The sample shows 90,000 to 100,000 clones, under 85% of them seen only once. Input material: PBMCs. These receptors were obtained from a man aged 40-55 years in good health and CMV-seronegative. Each CDR3 is given with its conserved first and last residue. The D gene is left open where the match is weak. Not every row has a clone size; where given, it reads once, few, many or a size class.

>13|-|TRBV5-1|TRBJ2-1|-
CASSLEGGDEQFF
TGCGCCAGCAGCTTGGAAGGGGGGGATGAGCAGTTCTTC
>14|-|TRBV14|TRBJ2-2|-
CASSSLAGTGELFF
TGTGCCAGCAGCTCCCTAGCCGGCACCGGGGAGCTGTTTTTT
>14|-|TRBV28|TRBJ2-3|-
CASSLLVSWDTQYF
TGTGCCAGCAGTTTACTAGTTAGCTGGGATACGCAGTATTTT
>13|few|TRBV6-5|TRBJ1-2|-
CASMEGPLHGYTF
TGTGCCAGCATGGAGGGGCCACTCCATGGCTACACCTTC
>13|-|TRBV19|TRBJ2-7|TRBD1
CATWDSFGYEQYF
TGTGCCACTTGGGACAGCTTCGGATACGAGCAGTACTTC
>12|-|TRBV7-2|TRBJ2-3|-
CASTGAGDTQYF
TGTGCCAGCACTGGGGCGGGGGATACGCAGTATTTT
>11|few|TRBV6-4|TRBJ2-7|-
CASSPPYEQYF
TGTGCCAGCAGCCCCCCATACGAGCAGTACTTC
>15|few|TRBV5-8|TRBJ2-1|TRBD2
CASRPWLAGNNEQFF
TGTGCCAGCAGGCCGTGGCTAGCGGGAAACAATGAGCAGTTCTTC
>14|-|TRBV5-4|TRBJ2-3|-
CASSLGTDTDTQYF
TGTGCCAGCAGCCTGGGGACTGATACAGATACGCAGTATTTT
>14|-|TRBV5-5|TRBJ2-5|-
CASSRPTVGETQYF
TGTGCCAGCAGCCGACCGACAGTCGGAGAGACCCAGTACTTC
>16|-|TRBV15|TRBJ2-7|TRBD2
CATSPTGVAGSYEQYF
TGTGCCACCAGCCCCACCGGGGTAGCGGGCTCCTACGAGCAGTACTTC
>16|-|TRBV9|TRBJ2-6|-
CASSVGLSSGANVLTF
TGTGCCAGCAGCGTAGGACTGAGCTCTGGGGCCAACGTCCTGACTTTC
>13|few|TRBV2|TRBJ2-5|TRBD1
CASSRDREETQYF
TGTGCCAGCAGTAGAGACAGGGAGGAGACCCAGTACTTC
>14|-|TRBV29-1|TRBJ2-7|TRBD1
CSVELWDRPYEQYF
TGCAGCGTTGAGTTGTGGGACAGACCCTACGAGCAGTACTTC
>18|-|TRBV5-4|TRBJ2-5|TRBD2
CASSLPASGRWGGETQYF
TGTGCCAGCAGCTTGCCCGCTAGCGGGAGATGGGGTGGGGAGACCCAGTACTTC
>16|-|TRBV30|TRBJ2-2|-
CAWSPPKGDLTGELFF
TGTGCCTGGAGTCCCCCGAAAGGGGATCTCACCGGGGAGCTGTTTTTT
>13|-|TRBV2|TRBJ1-5|TRBD1
CAGSDRENQPQHF
TGTGCCGGCTCGGACAGGGAGAATCAGCCCCAGCATTTT
>17|-|TRBV27|TRBJ1-3|-
CARPGMAARGYGNTIYF
TGTGCCAGACCGGGCATGGCGGCTAGGGGCTACGGAAACACCATATATTTT
>14|-|TRBV11-2|TRBJ1-6|TRBD1
CASSTGTDNSPLHF
TGTGCCAGCAGCACCGGGACAGATAATTCACCCCTCCACTTT
>15|-|TRBV7-2|TRBJ1-3|-
CASSSYLNSGNTIYF
TGTGCCAGCAGCTCCTATCTGAACTCTGGAAACACCATATATTTT
>16|few|TRBV11-3|TRBJ2-1|-
CASSHHAGRDYNEQFF
TGTGCCAGCAGCCATCACGCGGGAAGGGATTACAATGAGCAGTTCTTC
>13|-|TRBV12-5|TRBJ2-7|-
CASGSGSSYEQYF
TGTGCTAGTGGCTCAGGGTCCTCCTACGAGCAGTACTTC
>14|-|TRBV5-1|TRBJ2-5|-
CASSLILFQETQYF
TGCGCCAGCAGCTTGATTCTCTTCCAAGAGACCCAGTACTTC
>14|-|TRBV4-1|TRBJ2-2|-
CASSQVSYTGELFF
TGCGCCAGCAGCCAAGTATCCTACACCGGGGAGCTGTTTTTT
>14|once|TRBV18|TRBJ1-2|-
CASSPMETRNSYTF
TGTGCCAGCTCACCAATGGAGACGAGGAATAGCTACACCTTC
>18|-|TRBV7-8|TRBJ2-3|-
CASSVGSVAVGSTDTQYF
TGTGCCAGCAGCGTAGGGAGTGTAGCGGTGGGAAGCACAGATACGCAGTATTTT
>17|-|TRBV7-9|TRBJ2-1|-
CSSSTRTDSLLYNEQFF
TGTTCCAGCAGCACGAGGACAGATTCCTTGTTGTACAATGAGCAGTTCTTC
>14|-|TRBV27|TRBJ2-3|-
CASSFGGRGDTQYF
TGTGCCAGCAGTTTCGGGGGGCGAGGAGATACGCAGTATTTT
>14|-|TRBV9|TRBJ1-5|-
CASSVGQTDQPQHF
TGTGCCAGCAGCGTAGGACAGACCGATCAGCCCCAGCATTTT
>15|-|TRBV28|TRBJ1-5|-
CASSQPAGENQPQHF
TGTGCCAGCAGCCAACCCGCAGGGGAAAATCAGCCCCAGCATTTT
>17|-|TRBV27|TRBJ2-1|TRBD2
CASSSYTGTSGGYEQFF
TGTGCCAGCAGTTCATACACCGGGACTAGCGGGGGTTATGAGCAGTTCTTC
>16|-|TRBV7-6|TRBJ2-3|TRBD2
CASSKARAGGTDTQYF
TGTGCCAGCAGCAAGGCTCGGGCGGGGGGCACAGATACGCAGTATTTT
>14|few|TRBV6-5|TRBJ1-5|TRBD1
CASSPDRGEGSQHF
TGTGCCAGCAGTCCTGACAGGGGTGAGGGGTCCCAGCATTTT
>14|-|TRBV7-9|TRBJ1-1|TRBD1
CASSLNGQASIAFF
TGTGCCAGCAGCTTAAACGGACAGGCCTCAATTGCTTTCTTT
>16|-|TRBV6-4|TRBJ1-2|TRBD1
CASSEGTAFGNYGYTF
TGTGCCAGCAGTGAGGGGACAGCGTTCGGCAACTATGGCTACACCTTC
>16|once|TRBV28|TRBJ2-3|TRBD1
CASSLNDRGRTDTQYF
TGTGCCAGCAGTTTAAACGACAGGGGTCGAACAGATACGCAGTATTTT
>16|-|TRBV28|TRBJ1-4|-
CASTDSSAGLSEKLFF
TGTGCCAGCACCGACTCATCTGCGGGGTTGTCTGAAAAACTGTTTTTT
>15|few|TRBV5-6|TRBJ2-3|TRBD2
CASSLGLAGAGTQYF
TGTGCCAGCAGCTTGGGACTAGCGGGGGCCGGTACGCAGTATTTT
>15|-|TRBV2|TRBJ1-5|TRBD1
CASSEADRGRKPQHF
TGTGCCAGCAGTGAAGCCGACAGGGGAAGGAAGCCCCAGCATTTT
>18|-|TRBV7-2|TRBJ2-3|TRBD2
CASSLVGTSGGGTDTQYF
TGTGCCAGCAGCTTAGTAGGGACTAGCGGGGGGGGCACAGATACGCAGTATTTT
>15|-|TRBV4-3|TRBJ1-2|-
CASSQGVLGADGYTF
TGCGCCAGCAGCCAAGGAGTCTTGGGAGCCGATGGCTACACCTTC
>11|-|TRBV30|TRBJ1-3|-
CAWDRGNTIYF
TGTGCCTGGGACAGGGGAAACACCATATATTTT
>15|-|TRBV7-8|TRBJ1-2|-
CASSLEVHRVIGYTF
TGTGCCAGCAGCTTAGAGGTTCACAGGGTAATTGGCTACACCTTC
>12|-|TRBV10-1|TRBJ1-5|-
CASSEPGQPQHF
TGCGCCAGCAGTGAACCCGGTCAGCCCCAGCATTTT
>16|-|TRBV27|TRBJ2-7|TRBD1
CASRKAGTAISYEQYF
TGTGCCAGCAGAAAAGCCGGGACAGCGATCTCCTACGAGCAGTACTTC
>15|-|TRBV27|TRBJ1-6|TRBD1
CASKLTGPYNSPLHF
TGTGCCAGCAAACTGACAGGGCCGTATAATTCACCCCTCCACTTT
>16|-|TRBV4-3|TRBJ2-5|TRBD1
CASSQGVKGGWETQYF
TGCGCCAGCAGCCAAGGGGTTAAAGGGGGCTGGGAGACCCAGTACTTC
>15|-|TRBV5-5|TRBJ1-5|TRBD1
CASSAGQEASQPQHF
TGTGCCAGCAGCGCGGGACAGGAGGCAAGTCAGCCCCAGCATTTT
>14|-|TRBV15|TRBJ1-2|TRBD1
CATSKDRGVGGYTF
TGTGCCACCAGCAAGGACAGGGGGGTAGGTGGCTACACCTTC